A single sample gave rise to the 3 T cell receptor beta chains below, sequenced in a study of shared clonotypes between healthy human individuals. Repertoires were generated with immunoSEQ multiplex PCR, while TCRdb's copy carries only in-frame clones and drops some. Among about 770,000 clones listed, 55% to 75% were seen once. Sequencing input: memory CD4+ T cells sorted from blood. The subset: CD45RA-negative fraction. The source of these receptors is a woman under 40 in good health.

The rearrangement joins TRBV11-2 to TRBJ1-4, with unresolved D. Germline CDR1 is SGHAT and CDR2 is FQNNGV. Trimming cost V 7 bases and J 8 bases, with 17 bases left between them. This CDR3 spans 14 amino acids. CDR3 sequence (DNA): TGTGCCAGCAACCCAGACCCAGGACGCGAAAAACTGTTTTTT. It translates to CASNPDPGREKLFF.

The genes are TRBV7-9 and TRBJ1-2; D remains unclear. This CDR3 has 16 residues. The ends were cut back, 2 bases at V and 8 bases at J, with 21 bases in the middle. The V gene's germline CDR1 is SEHNR and CDR2 FQNEAQ (reference sequence). The CDR3 loop reads CASSLPFRATQEGYTF. CDR3 coding DNA: TGTGCCAGCAGCTTACCTTTCCGTGCGACTCAGGAAGGCTACACCTTC.

The gene calls are TRBV7-9 and TRBJ2-7; 8 positions match TRBD2. This CDR3 comprises 14 residues. Germline-derived CDR1 and CDR2 are SEHNR and FQNEAQ (reference sequence). Trimming cost V 5 bases and J 2 bases; bases outside gene matches: 5. The CDR3 DNA reads as TGTGCCAGCAGCCGCGGGACTAGTACCTACGAGCAGTACTTC. Its protein is CASSRGTSTYEQYF.